These 4 T cell receptor beta chains came from one sample sequenced in a study of blood T cell repertoires in COVID-19. The repertoire was sequenced with immunoSEQ multiplex PCR; TCRdb's copy has only in-frame clones and lacks some. The repertoire includes some 300,000 clones, just under 85% of them detected once, and approximately 3.8% sits in the top ten. The material sequenced was peripheral blood. Source of these receptors: a woman between 50 and 59 years old with active or convalescent COVID-19.

This chain joins TRBV7-5 and TRBJ2-1; the listed D gene, TRBD1, was not tested against the DNA. TRBV7-5 has pseudogene status. The length of the CDR3 is 18 residues. CDR3 coding DNA: TGTGTCAGAAGCTTCGCCCCGGTCCAACAGGGACCCTACAATGAGCAGTTCTTC. Translating it yields CVRSFAPVQQGPYNEQFF.

The chain employs TRBV7-9 and TRBJ1-5; D gene unclear. This CDR3 region has 12 residues. Germline-derived CDR1 and CDR2 are SEHNR and FQNEAQ (reference sequence). With 1 base removed from V and 7 bases from J, the gap between germline ends came to 5 bases. CDR3 nucleotides: TGTGCCAGCAGCTTAGGAGGGCAGCCCCAGCATTTT. Encoded protein: CASSLGGQPQHF.

In this sample, this clone turned up once. CDR3 bases: TGTGCCAGCAGCCCCTACAAGGGAACGGAGGGTACTGAAGCTTTCTTT. Residues: CASSPYKGTEGTEAFF. J is TRBJ1-1 and V is TRBV11-2; D uncertain. The V end was cut by 5 bases, the J end by 5 bases, with 21 bases between. The CDR3 runs to 16 residues. Germline-derived CDR1 and CDR2 are SGHAT and FQNNGV.

The V gene is TRBV27, the J gene TRBJ1-3, with no clear D. CDR3 size: 14 residues. Germline CDR1 and CDR2: MNHEY and SMNVEV (reference sequence). V lost 4 bases and J 2 bases, leaving 9 bases between the germline ends. CDR3 bases: TGTGCCAGCAGTTCTAGGTCGACTGGAAACACCATATATTTT. It is translated as CASSSRSTGNTIYF.